Many counts were recorded for the clone carrying this TCR beta chain. Its antigen is not identified. The data were taken from a study of breast tumors, draining lymph nodes, adjacent tissues. General study results and limits: The data were judged consistent with most tumor T cells coming from lymph node and expanding in tumor. Tumor repertoires ranked between lymph nodes and nontumor tissue in diversity, with V and J gene preferences. Data only fit, rather than demonstrated, lymph node origin of most tumor T cells.

The lymph nodes were axillary draining lymph nodes from breast cancer patients. TCRdb reprocessed the multiplex PCR reads with MiXCR, giving one entry per CDR3 protein. The sample shows under 150,000 distinct CDR3 sequences, around 24% of them seen only once. Trimming at V came to 0 bases and at J to 4 bases, leaving 9 bases not matched to a gene. The CDR3 is made up of 15 amino acids. CDR1 and CDR2 (germline): DFQATT, SNEGSKA (reference sequence). The source of this sequence is a female donor with breast cancer. Some clones in this sample may be carry-over from other donors' samples. The sequenced sample was axillary lymph node tissue. The chain is built from TRBV20-1 and TRBJ2-7; the match to TRBD2 covers 7 bases. CDR3 sequence (DNA): TGCAGTGCTAGAGATCGGGTGGGAGGGATATACGAGCAGTACTTC. Translated: CSARDRVGGIYEQYF.